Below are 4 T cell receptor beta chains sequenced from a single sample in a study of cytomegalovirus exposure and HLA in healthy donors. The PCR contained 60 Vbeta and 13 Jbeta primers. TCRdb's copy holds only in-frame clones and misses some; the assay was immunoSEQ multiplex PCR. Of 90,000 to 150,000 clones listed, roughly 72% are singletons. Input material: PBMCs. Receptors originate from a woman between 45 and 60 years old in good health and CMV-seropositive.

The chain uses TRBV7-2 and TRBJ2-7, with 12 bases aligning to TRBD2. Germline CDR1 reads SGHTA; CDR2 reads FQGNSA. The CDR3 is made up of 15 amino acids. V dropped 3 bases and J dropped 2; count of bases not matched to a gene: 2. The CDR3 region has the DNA TGTGCCAGCAGCTTCCCTAGCGGGGGGGCCTACGAGCAGTACTTC. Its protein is CASSFPSGGAYEQYF.

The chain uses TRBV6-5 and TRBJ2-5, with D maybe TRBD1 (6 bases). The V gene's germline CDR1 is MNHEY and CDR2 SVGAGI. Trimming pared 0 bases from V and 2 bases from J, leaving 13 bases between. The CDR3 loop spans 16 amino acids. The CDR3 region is CASSYSTYRAQETQYF. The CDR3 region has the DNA TGTGCCAGCAGTTACTCGACCTACAGGGCTCAAGAGACCCAGTACTTC.

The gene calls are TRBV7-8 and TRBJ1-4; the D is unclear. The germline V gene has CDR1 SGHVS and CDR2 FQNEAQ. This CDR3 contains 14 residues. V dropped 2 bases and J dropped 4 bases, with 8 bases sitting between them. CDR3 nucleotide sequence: TGTGCCAGCAGCTTACAGGCTCTTAATGAAAAACTGTTTTTT. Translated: CASSLQALNEKLFF.

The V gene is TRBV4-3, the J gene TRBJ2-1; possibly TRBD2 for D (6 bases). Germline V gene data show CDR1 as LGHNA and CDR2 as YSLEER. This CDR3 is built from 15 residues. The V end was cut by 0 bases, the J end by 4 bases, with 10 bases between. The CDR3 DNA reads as TGCGCCAGCAGCCAAGATCCGCGGGAATACAATGAGCAGTTCTTC. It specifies CASSQDPREYNEQFF.